These T cell receptor beta chains were read from a single sample in a study of CD8 T cells in Susac syndrome. MiXCR, run by TCRdb on the immunoSEQ multiplex PCR reads, gives a single entry per CDR3 protein. The profile shows some 110,000 distinct CDR3 sequences, about 92% of them singletons. The specimen sequenced was CD4+ T cells from PBMCs. The receptor set was obtained from a human donor with multiple sclerosis. Each CDR3 is given with its conserved first and last residue. Fields, in order: CDR3 length, V gene, J gene, clone size, D gene, CDR3 DNA, CDR3 protein. The D gene is left open where the match is weak. Size is omitted from some rows. Given values are once, few, many or a class for expanded clones.

>17|TRBV5-4|TRBJ2-3|-|-
TGTGCCAGCAGCTCGGTGCCCGAGATAATAAGCACAGATACGCAGTATTTT
CASSSVPEIISTDTQYF
>14|TRBV5-1|TRBJ2-5|once|TRBD1
TGCGCCAGCAGCATGGGACAGGGAGAAGAGACCCAGTACTTC
CASSMGQGEETQYF
>16|TRBV19|TRBJ1-6|-|-
TGTGCCAGTAGTATAGGGACGGACTCCTATAATTCACCCCTCCACTTT
CASSIGTDSYNSPLHF
>13|TRBV12-5|TRBJ1-2|-|TRBD1
TGTGCTAGTGGTTTGCCGACAGGGTTGGGCTACACCTTC
CASGLPTGLGYTF
>14|TRBV29-1|TRBJ1-5|-|-
TGCAGCGTTCGCCCTACAGGAGTAAATCAGCCCCAGCATTTT
CSVRPTGVNQPQHF
>14|TRBV24-1|TRBJ2-7|-|-
TGTGCCACCAGTGATTCACGGACAGCCTACGAGCAGTACTTC
CATSDSRTAYEQYF
>15|TRBV19|TRBJ1-2|-|-
TGTGCCAGTAGTATAGCTCCCACAGGGCAAATTGGCTACACCTTC
CASSIAPTGQIGYTF
>15|TRBV6-2/TRBV6-3|TRBJ2-4|once|TRBD1
TGTGCCAGCAGTGTGGACAGGGCGGCCAAAAACATTCAGTACTTC
CASSVDRAAKNIQYF
>15|TRBV19|TRBJ2-2|-|TRBD2
TGTGCCAGTAGTATAGCTAGCGGGGGGGCCGGGGAGCTGTTTTTT
CASSIASGGAGELFF
>13|TRBV25-1|TRBJ1-1|few|-
TGTGCCAGCAGTGCCACAGTGAACACTGAAGCTTTCTTT
CASSATVNTEAFF
>17|TRBV7-9|TRBJ2-1|-|-
TGTGCCAGCAGCCCTCCGGGTGGAGAGTTTGCCTACAATGAGCAGTTCTTC
CASSPPGGEFAYNEQFF
>20|TRBV4-1|TRBJ2-7|-|-
TGCGCCAGCAGCCCCCTCCCCGGCGGAGCTTCACGTGGGAGCTCCTACGAGCAGTACTTC
CASSPLPGGASRGSSYEQYF
>13|TRBV19|TRBJ1-1|-|-
TGTGCCAGTAGTCAGCTCGGGGTGGGAGAAGCTTTCTTT
CASSQLGVGEAFF
>14|TRBV3-1|TRBJ1-1|-|TRBD1
TGTGCCAGCAGGGTGGACAGGTCGAACACTGAAGCTTTCTTT
CASRVDRSNTEAFF
>15|TRBV14|TRBJ2-7|-|TRBD1
TGTGCCAGCAGCCGAACTGACAGGGGTCCCTACGAGCAGTACTTC
CASSRTDRGPYEQYF
>14|TRBV5-1|TRBJ1-6|-|-
TGCGCCAGCAGCTTGGACAGGGAAGATTCACCCCTCCACTTT
CASSLDREDSPLHF
>15|TRBV7-9|TRBJ1-3|once|-
TGTGCCAGCACCACCTGGGGACAAGCTGGAAACACCATATATTTT
CASTTWGQAGNTIYF
>15|TRBV9|TRBJ2-7|-|-
TGTGCCAGCAGCGTAGATGGACACTCCTCCTACGAGCAGTACTTC
CASSVDGHSSYEQYF
>13|TRBV29-1|TRBJ1-1|-|TRBD1
TGCAGCGTTGGGACAGGGACGGATACTGAAGCTTTCTTT
CSVGTGTDTEAFF
>13|TRBV10-3|TRBJ1-2|-|-
TGTGCCATCAGCCTCGGGACAAGGGAAGACTACACCTTC
CAISLGTREDYTF
>12|TRBV20-1|TRBJ2-7|once|-
TGCAGTGCTAGACGGAGCTCCTACGAGCAGTACTTC
CSARRSSYEQYF
>13|TRBV11-1|TRBJ1-2|once|-
TGTGCCAGCAGCTTAGGCAGGACCTATGGCTACACCTTC
CASSLGRTYGYTF
>16|TRBV6-5|TRBJ2-7|-|TRBD1
TGTGCCAGCAGCTATGGGATACAGGGGATAGGCCACGAGCAGTACTTC
CASSYGIQGIGHEQYF
>14|TRBV9|TRBJ1-2|-|TRBD1
TGTGCCAGCAGCGCTGGACAGGGGGCATATGGCTACACCTTC
CASSAGQGAYGYTF
>17|TRBV7-2|TRBJ2-1|-|TRBD2
TGTGCCAGCAGCTTAGCCCTTCCTAGCGGGGGCTACAATGAGCAGTTCTTC
CASSLALPSGGYNEQFF
>14|TRBV9|TRBJ2-7|-|TRBD1
TGTGCCAGCAGCCCGGGACAGCACTCCTACGAGCAGTACTTC
CASSPGQHSYEQYF
>13|TRBV7-9|TRBJ1-2|-|-
TGTGCCAGCAGCCCGGACAGCAGAAGGAGCTACACCTTC
CASSPDSRRSYTF
>13|TRBV12-3/TRBV12-4|TRBJ2-3|-|-
TGTGCCAGCAGTTTAGTGGCCACAGATACGCAGTATTTT
CASSLVATDTQYF